This T cell receptor (beta chain) is drawn from a study of shared clonotypes between healthy human individuals. This table comes from immunoSEQ multiplex PCR, and its TCRdb copy is limited to in-frame clones, with some not included. Of roughly 640,000 clones listed, about 74% are singletons. Germline assignment: CDR1 SGHRS and CDR2 YFSETQ. This CDR3 has 13 residues. The V and J ends lost 8 bases and 2 bases respectively, with 12 bases between them. Specimen: memory CD4+ T cells sorted from blood. Noted subset: CD45RA-negative fraction. The chain couples TRBV5-1 to TRBJ2-3; D gene unclear. This TCR came from a woman aged 25 to 45 in good health. The CDR3 spells CASRLQPTDTQYF. DNA of the CDR3: TGCGCCAGTAGGTTGCAGCCCACAGATACGCAGTATTTT.